This TCR beta chain was found in a study of T cell responses to AZD1222 COVID-19 vaccine. This clone appeared once. The antigen is not known. Some clones are missing from TCRdb's copy, which holds only in-frame ones; the method was immunoSEQ multiplex PCR. The sample comprises under 170,000 clones, approximately 92% of which are singletons, and 2.5% to 3.5% rests with the top ten. Per germline, CDR1 SGHRS and CDR2 YFSETQ. CDR3 length: 16 amino acids. After removal of 0 bases from V and 3 bases from J, the junction contained 1 base not matched to a gene. Study findings and constraints: As reported, nearly half of all spike-specific TCRs target variant regions that are unmutated. A mostly white British donor set with more females was recruited, and clonal diversity was possibly underestimated.

This receptor was identified in an adult who received the AZD1222 COVID-19 vaccine. Sequences were derived from peripheral blood, sampled 28 days after the second AZD1222 dose. The rearrangement uses TRBV5-1 and TRBJ2-3; 13 bases agree with TRBD2. CDR3 nucleotides: TGCGCCAGCAGCTTGGGGACTAGCGGGAGAACAGATACGCAGTATTTT. This sequence encodes CASSLGTSGRTDTQYF.